Presented here are 14 T cell receptor beta chains from one specimen sequenced in a study of T cells in Graves' hyperthyroidism and ophthalmopathy. Using RNA transcripts as the source, TCR beta CDR3 regions were amplified. TCR CDR3 underwent first-round RT-PCR with the HTBI primer set. TCRdb reanalysed the multiplex PCR reads using MiXCR and keeps one entry per CDR3 protein. Of 650,000 to 700,000 distinct CDR3 sequences listed, 17% are singletons. The sequenced sample was blood. The receptors derive from a man aged 50-59 years with Graves' hyperthyroidism.

This clonotype was seen only a few times. This chain links TRBV5-4 with TRBJ2-2; 8 bases map to TRBD2. The germline gives CDR1 SGHNT, CDR2 YYREEE (reference sequence). V shed 3 bases, J shed 6 bases, and the junction held 7 bases outside the gene matches. The CDR3 has 15 amino acids. CDR3 loop: CASSYSGSLAGELFF. The CDR3 nucleotides are TGTGCCAGCAGCTACAGCGGGAGCCTCGCCGGGGAGCTGTTTTTT.

The J gene is TRBJ2-7, the V gene TRBV3-1; the match to TRBD2 covers 10 bases. The CDR3 length is 19 residues. J gave up 3 bases and V 0 bases, and 14 bases lay outside the gene matches. CDR1 and CDR2 (germline): LGHDT, YNNKEL (reference sequence). As DNA, the CDR3 is TGTGCCAGCAGCCAAGAACACCTAGCGGGAGATTGGGAAAACTACGAGCAGTACTTC. It encodes CASSQEHLAGDWENYEQYF.

This clonotype was counted ten times or more. The V gene is TRBV6-2 or TRBV6-3, the J gene TRBJ2-1, with D possibly TRBD2 on 6 matching bases. The CDR3 totals 19 residues. The V gene's germline CDR1 is MNHEY and CDR2 SVGEGT. V lost 6 bases and J lost 1, with 25 bases in between. The CDR3 nucleotides are TGTGCCAGCAGGACCCGGGACTCCGAGTGGGGGGTGTCCTACAATGAGCAGTTCTTC. As protein: CASRTRDSEWGVSYNEQFF.

This clonotype has only one observation. The CDR3 reads CASSQEIAGGAYQETQYF. The CDR3 DNA follows: TGCGCCAGCAGCCAGGAGATCGCGGGCGGGGCGTACCAAGAGACCCAGTACTTC. This chain connects TRBV4-3 to TRBJ2-5; D may be TRBD2 (6 bases). Trimming left V 3 bases short and J 0 bases short, with 20 bases between. The CDR3 has 18 residues. CDR1 LGHNA and CDR2 YSLEER come from the germline V gene.

Comments on this clonotype: With a much larger clone just one base away, this may be a read error. The chain combines TRBV7-2 with TRBJ2-1, with 9 bases identical to TRBD2. CDR1 is SGHTA and CDR2 is FQGNSA in the germline V gene. The length of the CDR3 is 16 residues. The CDR3 DNA reads as TGTGCCAGCAGCAAAAGCGGGAGGAGCTCCTACGATGAGCAGTTCTTC. Encoded protein: CASSKSGRSSYDEQFF.

This clonotype showed up many times. The chain uses TRBV19 and TRBJ2-7, with 8 bases identical to TRBD1. The CDR3 totals 15 residues. The V gene end was trimmed by 3 bases and the J gene end by 2 bases; junction bases not matched to a gene: 6. Germline CDR1 reads LNHDA; CDR2 reads SQIVND (reference sequence). The CDR3 nucleotides read TGTGCCAGTAGTATTAGGACAGGGACGGCCTACGAGCAGTACTTC. Translated: CASSIRTGTAYEQYF.

The rearrangement joins TRBV12-3 or TRBV12-4 to TRBJ1-1; D perhaps matches TRBD1 (5 bases). The V gene lost 4 bases and the J gene lost 4 bases, with 13 bases spanning the gap. There are 14 residues in the CDR3. CDR3 amino acids: CASSSGLGGTEAFF. The CDR3 DNA follows: TGTGCCAGCAGTTCGGGCCTGGGGGGCACTGAAGCTTTCTTT.

The chain combines TRBV28 with TRBJ2-2; D may be TRBD1 (6 bases). CDR3 length: 13 amino acids. V gave up 9 bases and J gave up 5 bases, with 13 bases separating them. Germline assignment: CDR1 MDHEN and CDR2 SYDVKM. CDR3 DNA: TGTGCCAGTCAACAGGGAATTACCGGGGAGCTGTTTTTT. This translates into CASQQGITGELFF. Based on the CDR3 plus reference TRBV28 and TRBJ2-2, the full variable domain is DVKVTQSSRYLVKRTGEKVFLECVQDMDHENMFWYRQDPGLGLRLIYFSYDVKMKEKGDIPEGYSVSREKKERFSLILESASTNQTSMYLCASQQGITGELFFGEGSRLTVL.

This clonotype came up many times. The V and J genes are TRBV6-2 or TRBV6-3 and TRBJ1-4; maybe TRBD1 (6 bases). V lost 4 bases to trimming and J lost 6 bases, with 9 bases between them. The germline CDR1 and CDR2 sequences are MNHEY and SVGEGT. CDR3 length equals 13 residues. The CDR3 reads CASSSYRDEKLFF. The CDR3 DNA reads TGTGCCAGCAGTTCCTACAGGGATGAAAAACTGTTTTTT.

The V and J genes are TRBV20-1 and TRBJ2-7; 10 nucleotides match TRBD1. Germline CDR1 is DFQATT and CDR2 is SNEGSKA (reference sequence). V gave up 6 bases and J gave up 2 bases; unmatched junction bases: 7. There are 14 residues in the CDR3. The CDR3 coding sequence is TGCAGTGCACTGGACAGGGGGGGAACCTACGAGCAGTACTTC. Amino acid sequence: CSALDRGGTYEQYF.

This clonotype appeared many times. The chain uses TRBV6-2 or TRBV6-3 and TRBJ2-1; TRBD2 matches 8 bases. J was trimmed by 1 base and V by 0 bases; bases with no gene match: 17. This CDR3 contains 21 residues. Germline CDR1 reads MNHEY; CDR2 reads SVGEGT. DNA for the CDR3: TGTGCCAGCAGTTACTCCAGGTTCGGGCTCCTAGCGGGCGAATCCTACAATGAGCAGTTCTTC. It codes for CASSYSRFGLLAGESYNEQFF.

This clonotype has a count of ten or more. The V gene is TRBV28, the J gene TRBJ2-7; 9 bases agree with TRBD1. The CDR3 runs 16 residues. Germline CDR1 and CDR2: MDHEN and SYDVKM. The J segment lost 6 bases and the V segment lost 4 bases, leaving 13 bases of the junction unmatched. In nucleotides, the CDR3 is TGTGCCAGCAGTTCCTACCGGGACAGGGCCGATAGCGAGCAGTACTTC. It yields the protein CASSSYRDRADSEQYF.

The chain couples TRBV19 to TRBJ2-7; possibly TRBD2 for D (5 bases). CDR3 length: 14 amino acids. V lost 3 bases and J lost 3, with 12 bases in between. The germline V gene has CDR1 LNHDA and CDR2 SQIVND (reference sequence). The CDR3 loop reads CASSMSWGVYEQYF. The CDR3 DNA follows: TGTGCCAGTAGTATGAGTTGGGGAGTCTACGAGCAGTACTTC.

The chain couples TRBV12-3 or TRBV12-4 to TRBJ1-6; D gene ambiguous. CDR3 size: 14 residues. Trimming cost V 7 bases and J 4 bases, with 11 bases left between them. For the CDR3, the DNA is TGTGCCAGCATGGGAGGCAGTTATAATTCACCCCTCCACTTT. It specifies CASMGGSYNSPLHF.